This is a list of T cell receptor beta chains from one sample in a study of blood T cell repertoires in COVID-19. The assay was immunoSEQ multiplex PCR, and TCRdb's table has in-frame clones only and misses some. In the table there are some 150,000 clones, roughly 83% of which are singletons. The source material was peripheral blood. The receptor set was obtained from a woman aged 60-70 years with acute or convalescent COVID-19. Each CDR3 is given with its conserved first and last residue. Each record gives: clone size, D gene, J gene, V gene, CDR3 DNA, CDR3 protein. The D gene is left open where the match is weak. Rows give clone size only sometimes, using once, few, many, or a class for an expanded clone.

NA,NA,TRBJ2-5,TRBV7-2,TGTGCCAGCAGCTTATTAGGCCCAGGGTCCTCCTTACAGACCCAGTACTTC,CASSLLGPGSSLQTQYF
NA,TRBD1,TRBJ1-6,TRBV3-1/TRBV3-2,TGTGCCAGCAGCCTAGGTGGGACAGGGCGAGATTCACCCCTCCACTTT,CASSLGGTGRDSPLHF
NA,TRBD2,TRBJ2-3,TRBV7-3,TGTGCCAGCAGCTTACGAGCGGGGCTCCGGGATACGCAGTATTTT,CASSLRAGLRDTQYF
NA,NA,TRBJ1-3,TRBV7-9,TGTGCCAGCAGCTTAAGGGGTCAGAATTCTGGAAACACCATATATTTT,CASSLRGQNSGNTIYF
once,TRBD1,TRBJ2-5,TRBV29-1,TGCAGCGTCACGTCCGGGACAGGGAAAGAGACCCAGTACTTC,CSVTSGTGKETQYF
NA,TRBD1,TRBJ1-2,TRBV7-3,TGTGCCAGCAGCCCAACAAGGACAGGGATCTATGGCTACACCTTC,CASSPTRTGIYGYTF
NA,TRBD1,TRBJ1-1,TRBV5-1,TGCGCCAGCAGCCCGACAGGGGAGGAGTTGCGAGCTTTCTTT,CASSPTGEELRAFF
NA,NA,TRBJ1-2,TRBV6-6,TGTGCCAGCAGTTCGACAGGATATGGCTACACCTTC,CASSSTGYGYTF
NA,NA,TRBJ1-1,TRBV12-3/TRBV12-4,TGTGCCAGCAGTCTCGCAGATACTGAAGCTTTCTTT,CASSLADTEAFF
NA,NA,TRBJ1-2,TRBV18,TGTGCCAGCTCACCCACGGAGAGGATCCATGGCTACACCTTC,CASSPTERIHGYTF
NA,NA,TRBJ1-4,TRBV7-2,TGTGCCAGCAGCTTTTCAGGGTCGAATGAAAAACTGTTTTTT,CASSFSGSNEKLFF
few,TRBD1,TRBJ1-3,TRBV6-5,TGTGCCAGCAAACAGGGGAATAGTGGAAACACCATATATTTT,CASKQGNSGNTIYF
few,TRBD1,TRBJ1-4,TRBV4-1,TGCGCCAGCAGCTCAGCCCCAGGGGGAACTAATGAAAAACTGTTTTTT,CASSSAPGGTNEKLFF
NA,TRBD2,TRBJ2-7,TRBV3-1/TRBV3-2,TGTGCCAGCAGCCAAACGTGGCCCCGGCGGGGGGACTACGAGCAGTACTTC,CASSQTWPRRGDYEQYF
NA,NA,TRBJ2-1,TRBV29-1,TGCAGCGCCTCCAAGAACAGGGACTACAATGAGCAGTTCTTC,CSASKNRDYNEQFF
NA,TRBD2,TRBJ2-1,TRBV5-1,TGCGCCAGCAGCCAGCCGGGACTAGCGGCCAATGAGCAGTTCTTC,CASSQPGLAANEQFF
NA,NA,TRBJ1-2,TRBV4-2,TGTGCCAGCAGCCAAGGGGAACAGGGATGGTATGGCTACACCTTC,CASSQGEQGWYGYTF
NA,NA,TRBJ2-3,TRBV24-1,TGTGCCACCAGTGAGCGGCAGGGTCGGACAGATACGCAGTATTTT,CATSERQGRTDTQYF
NA,TRBD1,TRBJ1-4,TRBV3-1/TRBV3-2,TGTGCCAGCAGCCAACGGGGACAGGGCACTAATGAAAAACTGTTTTTT,CASSQRGQGTNEKLFF
NA,NA,TRBJ2-1,TRBV25-1,TGTGCCAGCAGTGAATACGACAGTGAGCAGTTCTTC,CASSEYDSEQFF
few,TRBD1,TRBJ1-2,TRBV15,TGTGCCACCAGCAGTCACTTTGGGACAGGGAAAAATGGCTACACCTTC,CATSSHFGTGKNGYTF
NA,NA,TRBJ1-3,TRBV4-1,TGCGCCAGCAGCACATACGAGGACTCTGGAAACACCATATATTTT,CASSTYEDSGNTIYF
NA,TRBD2,TRBJ2-5,TRBV30,TGTGCCTGGAGTGTACTTGCGGGGGGGCCCGAGACCCAGTACTTC,CAWSVLAGGPETQYF
NA,NA,TRBJ2-7,TRBV7-2,TGTGCCAGCAGCTTAGATCCAGGGTTCTACGAGCAGTACTTC,CASSLDPGFYEQYF
few,NA,TRBJ2-7,TRBV2,TGTGCCAGCACAGGAAGGCAGGCCCCCGAGCAGTACTTC,CASTGRQAPEQYF
once,NA,TRBJ2-2,TRBV5-1,TGCGCCAGCAGTAGTCAAGGGGATTACATCGGGGAGCTGTTTTTT,CASSSQGDYIGELFF
NA,NA,TRBJ1-2,TRBV2,TGTGCCAGCAGTAGCGGAGCTAACTATGGCTACACCTTC,CASSSGANYGYTF
NA,TRBD1,TRBJ1-1,TRBV11-2,TGTGCCAGCAGCTTAGCGACAGGGGTCCAAACTGAAGCTTTCTTT,CASSLATGVQTEAFF
NA,TRBD1,TRBJ1-2,TRBV2,TGTGCCAGCAGCAAAGACAGGGCCTCTGGCTACACCTTC,CASSKDRASGYTF
NA,TRBD2,TRBJ2-1,TRBV5-1,TGCGCCAGCAGCTTGACTAGCGGGGCTTACAATGAGCAGTTCTTC,CASSLTSGAYNEQFF
NA,TRBD1,TRBJ1-2,TRBV28,TGTGCCAGCACCCACCCGGGACAGTTCTTAGCTAACTATGGCTACACCTTC,CASTHPGQFLANYGYTF
NA,NA,TRBJ2-7,TRBV10-3,TGTGCCATCAGTGAGTTGGGAGGAGGGAGCGAGCAGTACTTC,CAISELGGGSEQYF
NA,NA,TRBJ2-2,TRBV5-4,TGTGCCAGCACCCCCATTGGCGGTGCTAACACCGGGGAGCTGTTTTTT,CASTPIGGANTGELFF
NA,NA,TRBJ1-1,TRBV6-6,TGTGCCAGCAGTTTAACCCTAGCTAATAGTGAAGCTTTCTTT,CASSLTLANSEAFF
NA,NA,TRBJ1-4,TRBV7-9,TGTGCCAGCAGCCGGGACAATTTTCAAAAACTGTTTTTT,CASSRDNFQKLFF
NA,NA,TRBJ2-1,TRBV24-1,TGTGCCACCGAGGGAGCAGCTAGGAATGAGCAGTTCTTC,CATEGAARNEQFF
NA,TRBD1,TRBJ1-2,TRBV12-3/TRBV12-4,TGTGCCAGCATTGGGACAGGGTATGGCTACACCTTC,CASIGTGYGYTF
NA,TRBD1,TRBJ1-1,TRBV5-6,TGTGCCAGCAGCGAGCAGGCCGACAGGGGCGGCTCGTACACTGAAGCTTTCTTT,CASSEQADRGGSYTEAFF
NA,NA,TRBJ2-1,TRBV24-1,TGTGCCACCAGTGAGCGGGGGCAGGGTGAGCAGTTCTTC,CATSERGQGEQFF
NA,TRBD1,TRBJ1-4,TRBV4-1,TGCGCCAGCAGCCAGGCCGGGGGACAGGGTGGCGAAAAACTGTTTTTT,CASSQAGGQGGEKLFF
NA,TRBD1,TRBJ1-2,TRBV19,TGTGCCAGTAGTACTAATTCCCGGGGACAGGGTGATGGCTACACCTTC,CASSTNSRGQGDGYTF
NA,TRBD1,TRBJ2-5,TRBV7-9,TGTGCCAGCAGCTTCCGGGACAGGGGGCAAAAGACCCAGTACTTC,CASSFRDRGQKTQYF
NA,NA,TRBJ1-2,TRBV5-1,TGCGCCAGCAGCGGCGAGGGCAACTATGGCTACACCTTC,CASSGEGNYGYTF
few,NA,TRBJ2-5,TRBV3-1/TRBV3-2,TGTGCCAGCAGCCAAGTTGGAGGCGGGACCCCAGAGACCCAGTACTTC,CASSQVGGGTPETQYF
NA,NA,TRBJ1-5,TRBV2,TGTGCCAGCAGCGCAAGAGGGGGGGTTGGTCAGCCCCAGCATTTT,CASSARGGVGQPQHF
NA,TRBD1,TRBJ1-1,TRBV5-1,TGCGCCAGCAGCACCCGGACAGGGGGAGTTGAAGCTTTCTTT,CASSTRTGGVEAFF
NA,NA,TRBJ1-1,TRBV28,TGTGCCAGCAGTTTAGGAGGGCGGGGAGGCACTGAAGCTTTCTTT,CASSLGGRGGTEAFF
NA,NA,TRBJ1-2,TRBV7-9,TGTGCCAGCAGCTTGGGACTGTTCTATGGCTACACCTTC,CASSLGLFYGYTF
NA,NA,TRBJ1-1,TRBV11-1,TGTGCCAGCAGGTCAGGGGTGAACACTGAAGCTTTCTTT,CASRSGVNTEAFF
NA,TRBD1,TRBJ1-1,TRBV19,TGTGCCAGTAGTATGTCCGGGACAGGGAGAGAAGCTTTCTTT,CASSMSGTGREAFF
NA,NA,TRBJ1-1,TRBV7-9,TGTGCCAGCAGCTTAGTTGGCGGCGAAGCTTTCTTT,CASSLVGGEAFF
NA,TRBD1,TRBJ1-2,TRBV9,TGTGCCAGCAGCGGTGGCCAAGGGGGCGTTAACTATGGCTACACCTTC,CASSGGQGGVNYGYTF
NA,NA,TRBJ2-3,TRBV19,TGTGCCAGTAGTATGGGCGACGTTGGCACAGATACGCAGTATTTT,CASSMGDVGTDTQYF
NA,NA,TRBJ1-1,TRBV18,TGTGCCAGCTCACCAATCGCGAGGGAGTCTGAAGCTTTCTTT,CASSPIARESEAFF
NA,TRBD1,TRBJ1-2,TRBV5-1,TGCGCCAGCAGCGGCCTCTTACAGGGGCTGGAAGGCTACACCTTC,CASSGLLQGLEGYTF
NA,NA,TRBJ1-5,TRBV19,TGTGCCAGTAGTATTGGACAGTACAATCAGCCCCAGCATTTT,CASSIGQYNQPQHF
NA,NA,TRBJ1-2,TRBV5-1,TGCGCCAGCAGTACCGGGGGTGCCAACTATGGCTACACCTTC,CASSTGGANYGYTF
NA,TRBD1,TRBJ2-3,TRBV15,TGTGCCACCAGAGGGGGCCCAGCACTGACAGATACGCAGTATTTT,CATRGGPALTDTQYF